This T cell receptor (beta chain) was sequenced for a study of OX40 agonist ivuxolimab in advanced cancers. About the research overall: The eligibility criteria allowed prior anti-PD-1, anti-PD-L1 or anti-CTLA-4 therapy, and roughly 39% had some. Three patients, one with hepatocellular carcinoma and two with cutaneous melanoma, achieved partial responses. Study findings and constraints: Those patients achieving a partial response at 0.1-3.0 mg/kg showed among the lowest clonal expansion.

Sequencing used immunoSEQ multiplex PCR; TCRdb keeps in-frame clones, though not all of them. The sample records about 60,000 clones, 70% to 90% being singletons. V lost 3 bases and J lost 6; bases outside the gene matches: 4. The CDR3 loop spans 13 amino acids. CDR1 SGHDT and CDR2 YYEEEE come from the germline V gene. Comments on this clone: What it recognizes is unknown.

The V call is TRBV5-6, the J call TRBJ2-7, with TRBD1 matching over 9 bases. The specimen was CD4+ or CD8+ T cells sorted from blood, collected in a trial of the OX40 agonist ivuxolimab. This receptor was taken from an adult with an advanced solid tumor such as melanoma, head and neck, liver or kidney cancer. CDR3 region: CASSSGTGSEQYF. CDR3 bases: TGTGCCAGCAGCTCCGGGACAGGGAGCGAGCAGTACTTC.